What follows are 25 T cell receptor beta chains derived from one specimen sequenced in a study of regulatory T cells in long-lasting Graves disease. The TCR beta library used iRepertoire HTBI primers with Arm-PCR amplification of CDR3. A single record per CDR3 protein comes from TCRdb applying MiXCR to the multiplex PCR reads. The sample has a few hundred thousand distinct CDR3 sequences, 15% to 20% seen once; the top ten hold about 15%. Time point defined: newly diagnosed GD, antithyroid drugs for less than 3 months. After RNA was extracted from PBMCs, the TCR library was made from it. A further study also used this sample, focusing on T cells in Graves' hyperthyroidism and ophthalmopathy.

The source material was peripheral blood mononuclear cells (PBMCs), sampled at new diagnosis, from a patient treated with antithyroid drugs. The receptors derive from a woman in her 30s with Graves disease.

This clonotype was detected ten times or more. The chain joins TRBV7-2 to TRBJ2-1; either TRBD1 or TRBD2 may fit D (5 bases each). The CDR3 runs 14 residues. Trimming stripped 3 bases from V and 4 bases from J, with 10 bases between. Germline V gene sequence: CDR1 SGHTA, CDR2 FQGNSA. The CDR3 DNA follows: TGTGCCAGCAGCTTTACGGGACCTTACAATGAGCAGTTCTTC. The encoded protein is CASSFTGPYNEQFF. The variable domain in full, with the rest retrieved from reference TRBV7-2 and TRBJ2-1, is GAGVSQSPSNKVTEKGKDVELRCDPISGHTALYWYRQSLGQGLEFLIYFQGNSAPDKSGLPSDRFSAERTGGSVSTLTIQRTQQEDSAVYLCASSFTGPYNEQFFGPGTRLTVL.

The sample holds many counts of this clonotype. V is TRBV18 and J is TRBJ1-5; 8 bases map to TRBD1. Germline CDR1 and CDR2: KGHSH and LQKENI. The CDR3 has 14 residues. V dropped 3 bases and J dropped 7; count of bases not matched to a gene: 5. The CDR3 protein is CASSPRTGYQPQHF. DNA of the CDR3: TGTGCCAGCTCACCTCGGACAGGGTACCAGCCCCAGCATTTT. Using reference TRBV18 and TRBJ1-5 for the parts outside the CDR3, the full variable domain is NAGVMQNPRHLVRRRGQEARLRCSPMKGHSHVYWYRQLPEEGLKFMVYLQKENIIDESGMPKERFSAEFPKEGPSILRIQQVVRGDSAAYFCASSPRTGYQPQHFGDGTRLSIL.

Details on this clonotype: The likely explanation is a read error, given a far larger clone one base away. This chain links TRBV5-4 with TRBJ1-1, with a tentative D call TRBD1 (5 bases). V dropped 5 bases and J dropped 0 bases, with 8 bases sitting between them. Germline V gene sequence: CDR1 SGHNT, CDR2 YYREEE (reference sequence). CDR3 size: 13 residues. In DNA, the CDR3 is TGTGCCAGCAGGGAACAGGTGAACACTGAAGCTTTCTTT. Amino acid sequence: CASREQVNTEAFF.

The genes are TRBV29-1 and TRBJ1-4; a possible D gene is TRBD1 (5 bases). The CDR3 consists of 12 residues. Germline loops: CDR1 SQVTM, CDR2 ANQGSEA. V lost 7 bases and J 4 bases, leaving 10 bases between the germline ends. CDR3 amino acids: CSAGTHNEKLFF. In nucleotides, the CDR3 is TGCAGCGCCGGGACGCATAATGAAAAACTGTTTTTT.

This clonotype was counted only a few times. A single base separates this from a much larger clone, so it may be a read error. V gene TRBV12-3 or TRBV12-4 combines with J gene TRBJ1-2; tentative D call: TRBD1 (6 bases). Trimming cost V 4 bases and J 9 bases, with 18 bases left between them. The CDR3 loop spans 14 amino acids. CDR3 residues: CASSSIYQGSSYTF. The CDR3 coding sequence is TGTGCCAGCAGTTCTATATACCAGGGGAGCAGCTACACCTTC.

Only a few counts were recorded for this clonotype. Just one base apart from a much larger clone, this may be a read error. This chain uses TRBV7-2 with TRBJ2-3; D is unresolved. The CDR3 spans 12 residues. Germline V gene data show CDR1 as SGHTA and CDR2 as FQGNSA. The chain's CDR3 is CASGLFSDTQYF. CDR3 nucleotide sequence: TGTGCCAGCGGCTTATTTTCAGATACGCAGTATTTT.

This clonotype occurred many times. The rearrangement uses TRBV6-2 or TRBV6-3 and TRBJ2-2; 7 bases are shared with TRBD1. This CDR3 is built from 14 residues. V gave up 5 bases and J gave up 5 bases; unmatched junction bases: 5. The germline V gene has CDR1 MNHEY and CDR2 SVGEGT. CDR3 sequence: CASSPDRVTGELFF. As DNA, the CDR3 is TGTGCCAGCAGTCCTGACAGGGTGACCGGGGAGCTGTTTTTT.

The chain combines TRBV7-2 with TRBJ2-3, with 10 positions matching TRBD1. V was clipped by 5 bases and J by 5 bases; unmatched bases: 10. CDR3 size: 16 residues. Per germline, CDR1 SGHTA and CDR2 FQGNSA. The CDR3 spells CASSTGQGWKGDTQYF. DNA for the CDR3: TGTGCCAGCAGCACGGGACAGGGGTGGAAAGGAGATACGCAGTATTTT.

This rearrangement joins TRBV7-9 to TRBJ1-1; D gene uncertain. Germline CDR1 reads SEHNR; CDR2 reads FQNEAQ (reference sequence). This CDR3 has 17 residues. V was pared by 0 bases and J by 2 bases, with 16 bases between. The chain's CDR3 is CASSLALITVANTEAFF. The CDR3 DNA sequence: TGTGCCAGCAGCTTAGCGCTCATCACGGTCGCCAACACTGAAGCTTTCTTT.

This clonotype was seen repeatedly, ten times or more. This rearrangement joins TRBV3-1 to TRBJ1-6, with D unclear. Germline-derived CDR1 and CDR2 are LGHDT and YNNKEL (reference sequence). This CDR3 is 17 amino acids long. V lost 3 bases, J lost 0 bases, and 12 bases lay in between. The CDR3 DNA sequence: TGTGCCAGCAGCCAGGCACTGAAAAGCTCCTATAATTCACCCCTCCACTTT. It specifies CASSQALKSSYNSPLHF. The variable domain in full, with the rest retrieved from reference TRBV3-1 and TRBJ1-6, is DTAVSQTPKYLVTQMGNDKSIKCEQNLGHDTMYWYKQDSKKFLKIMFSYNNKELIINETVPNRFSPKSPDKAHLNLHINSLELGDSAVYFCASSQALKSSYNSPLHFGNGTRLTVT.

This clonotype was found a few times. In DNA form, the CDR3 reads TGTGCCAGCAGAGGGGGCCCTATACCAAAGAACAATGAGCAGTTCTTC. Amino acids: CASRGGPIPKNNEQFF. The chain carries TRBV7-9 and TRBJ2-1; 7 bases map to TRBD1. The CDR3 sequence is 16 residues long. V gave up 6 bases and J gave up 5 bases; unmatched junction bases: 13. Germline CDR1 is SEHNR and CDR2 is FQNEAQ (reference sequence).

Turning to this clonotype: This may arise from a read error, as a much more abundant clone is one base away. The CDR3 sequence: CSGTGFSHEQFF. In DNA form, the CDR3 reads TGCAGTGGGACAGGGTTCTCCCACGAGCAGTTCTTC. The V and J genes are TRBV20-1 and TRBJ2-1, with 8 bases matching TRBD1. Germline V gene sequence: CDR1 DFQATT, CDR2 SNEGSKA (reference sequence). The CDR3 consists of 12 residues. V was clipped by 7 bases and J by 10 bases; unmatched bases: 9.

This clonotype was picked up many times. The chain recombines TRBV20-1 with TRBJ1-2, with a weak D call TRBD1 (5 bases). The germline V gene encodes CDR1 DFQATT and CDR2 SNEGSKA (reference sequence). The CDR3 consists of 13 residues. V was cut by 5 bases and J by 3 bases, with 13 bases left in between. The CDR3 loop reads CSAPGGNDYGYTF. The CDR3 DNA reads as TGCAGTGCTCCGGGGGGGAACGACTATGGCTACACCTTC.

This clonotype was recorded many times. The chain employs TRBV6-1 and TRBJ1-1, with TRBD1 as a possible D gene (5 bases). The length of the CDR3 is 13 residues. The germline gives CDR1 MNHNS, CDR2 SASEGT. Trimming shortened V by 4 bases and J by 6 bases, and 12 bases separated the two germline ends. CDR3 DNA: TGTGCCAGCAGTGGATACAGGTTTGCTGAAGCTTTCTTT. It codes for CASSGYRFAEAFF.

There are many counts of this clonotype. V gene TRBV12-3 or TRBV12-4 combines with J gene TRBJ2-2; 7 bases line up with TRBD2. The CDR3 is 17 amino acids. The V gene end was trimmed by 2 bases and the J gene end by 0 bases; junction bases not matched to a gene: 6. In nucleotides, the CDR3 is TGTGCCAGCAGTTTAATGGGCGGGGGTGCGAACACCGGGGAGCTGTTTTTT. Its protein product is CASSLMGGGANTGELFF.

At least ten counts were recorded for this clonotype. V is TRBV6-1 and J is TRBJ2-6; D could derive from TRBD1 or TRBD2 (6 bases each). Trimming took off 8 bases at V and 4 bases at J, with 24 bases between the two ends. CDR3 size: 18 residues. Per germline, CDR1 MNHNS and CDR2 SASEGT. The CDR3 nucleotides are TGTGCCAGCCAGGCGGGGCTCTTTGTCCAGGGGGGGGCCAACGTCCTGACTTTC. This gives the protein CASQAGLFVQGGANVLTF.

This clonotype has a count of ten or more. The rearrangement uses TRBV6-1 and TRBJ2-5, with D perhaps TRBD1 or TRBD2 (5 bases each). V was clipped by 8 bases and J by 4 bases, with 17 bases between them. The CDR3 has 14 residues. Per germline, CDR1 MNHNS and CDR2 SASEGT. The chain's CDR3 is CASARLHGGETQYF. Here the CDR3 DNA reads TGTGCCAGCGCCAGGCTGCATGGGGGAGAGACCCAGTACTTC.

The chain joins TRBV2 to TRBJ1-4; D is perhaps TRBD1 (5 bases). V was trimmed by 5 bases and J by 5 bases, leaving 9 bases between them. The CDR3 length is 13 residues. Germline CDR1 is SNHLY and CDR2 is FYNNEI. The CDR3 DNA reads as TGTGCCAGCAGTAGACAGCCCAATGAAAAACTGTTTTTT. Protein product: CASSRQPNEKLFF.

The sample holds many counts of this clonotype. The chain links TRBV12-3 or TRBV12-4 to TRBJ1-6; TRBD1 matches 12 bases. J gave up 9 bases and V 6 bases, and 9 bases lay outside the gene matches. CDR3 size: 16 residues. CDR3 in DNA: TGTGCCAGCAGCATACACGGGACAGGGGGCTTTTCACCCCTCCACTTT. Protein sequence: CASSIHGTGGFSPLHF.

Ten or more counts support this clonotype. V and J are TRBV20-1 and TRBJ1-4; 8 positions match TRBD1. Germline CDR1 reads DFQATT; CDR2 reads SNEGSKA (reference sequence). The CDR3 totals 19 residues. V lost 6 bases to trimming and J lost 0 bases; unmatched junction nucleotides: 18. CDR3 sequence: CSAYLDRGRPPATNEKLFF. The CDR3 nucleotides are TGCAGTGCCTATTTAGACAGGGGCCGACCTCCGGCAACTAATGAAAAACTGTTTTTT.

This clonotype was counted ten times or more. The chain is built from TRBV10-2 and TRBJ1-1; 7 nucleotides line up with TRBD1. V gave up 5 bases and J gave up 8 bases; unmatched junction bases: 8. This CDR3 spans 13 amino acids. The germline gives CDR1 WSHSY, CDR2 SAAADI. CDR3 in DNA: TGCGCCAGCAGTCGACAGGGTTTAGCGGAAGCTTTCTTT. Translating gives CASSRQGLAEAFF.

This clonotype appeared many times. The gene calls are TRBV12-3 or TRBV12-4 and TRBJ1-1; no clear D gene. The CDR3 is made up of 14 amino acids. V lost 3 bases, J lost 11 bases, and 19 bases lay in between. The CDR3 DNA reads TGTGCCAGCAGTTTTGGGCAGGACCTTTTGAATGCTTTCTTT. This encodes CASSFGQDLLNAFF.

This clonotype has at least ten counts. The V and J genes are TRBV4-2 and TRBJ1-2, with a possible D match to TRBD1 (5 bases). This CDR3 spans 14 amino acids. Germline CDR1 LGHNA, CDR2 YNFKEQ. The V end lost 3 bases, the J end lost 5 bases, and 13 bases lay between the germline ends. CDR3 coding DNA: TGTGCCAGCAGCCAGGAGAAGGGGCTGTATGGCTACACCTTC. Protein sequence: CASSQEKGLYGYTF.

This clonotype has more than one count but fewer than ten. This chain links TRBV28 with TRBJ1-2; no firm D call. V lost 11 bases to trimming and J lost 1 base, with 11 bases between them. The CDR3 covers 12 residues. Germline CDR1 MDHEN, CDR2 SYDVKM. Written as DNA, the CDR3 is TGTGCCCACTACGGCAGTAACTATGGCTACACCTTC. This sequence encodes CAHYGSNYGYTF.

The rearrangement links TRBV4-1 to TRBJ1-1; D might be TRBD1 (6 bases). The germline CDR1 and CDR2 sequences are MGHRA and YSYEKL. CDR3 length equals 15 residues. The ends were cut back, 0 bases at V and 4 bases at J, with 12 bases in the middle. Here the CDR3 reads CASSQEGGEFTEAFF. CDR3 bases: TGCGCCAGCAGCCAAGAAGGGGGTGAGTTCACTGAAGCTTTCTTT.